Shown below are 9 T cell receptor beta chains from a single sample sequenced in a study of T-cell memory formation after mild COVID-19. TCRdb re-called the 5' RACE reads with MiXCR, one entry per CDR3 protein. The data show approximately 430,000 distinct CDR3 sequences, with 20% to 25% seen just once and under 15% held by the top ten. The sequencing sample was made of PBMCs or a T cell subset sorted from them (not recorded which). The receptors were sampled from an adult woman who had mild COVID-19 (a few samples of this study predate the infection). Cell type and time point are not known.

The chain employs TRBV7-9 and TRBJ1-2; D gene uncertain. This CDR3 contains 13 residues. Germline V gene data show CDR1 as SEHNR and CDR2 as FQNEAQ (reference sequence). Trimming left V 10 bases short and J 2 bases short, with 14 bases between. CDR3 nucleotides: TGTGCCACCCCAGGACCGGCGAACTATGGCTACACCTTC. It encodes CATPGPANYGYTF.

This clonotype showed up just a few times. The chain uses TRBV20-1 and TRBJ2-1; D remains ambiguous. The germline CDR1 and CDR2 sequences are DFQATT and SNEGSKA (reference sequence). There are 11 residues in the CDR3. The CDR3 coding sequence is TGCAGCCCCTGGTCGGGCAATGAGCAGTTCTTC. This codes for CSPWSGNEQFF.

The rearrangement links TRBV12-3 or TRBV12-4 to TRBJ2-1, with D maybe TRBD2 (6 bases). V was clipped by 4 bases and J by 11 bases, with 18 bases between them. The CDR3 is made up of 14 amino acids. CDR3 region: CASSSLAGGGKQFF. The CDR3 DNA reads TGTGCCAGCAGTTCACTCGCTGGGGGAGGAAAGCAGTTCTTC.

The chain links TRBV7-9 to TRBJ2-3, with 10 bases identical to TRBD1. CDR1 is SEHNR, CDR2 FQNEAQ, per germline (reference sequence). The length of the CDR3 is 17 residues. The J segment lost 2 bases and the V segment lost 4 bases, leaving 9 bases of the junction unmatched. CDR3 sequence: CASSSPRDRGITDTQYF. The CDR3 coding sequence is TGTGCCAGCAGCTCCCCCCGGGACAGGGGCATCACAGATACGCAGTATTTT.

On this clonotype: Sequence at one end of the junction differs from germline and may be a read error. The chain links TRBV30 to TRBJ2-3, with D possibly being TRBD1 (6 bases). Germline V gene sequence: CDR1 GTSNPN, CDR2 SVGIG (reference sequence). There are 15 residues in the CDR3. The CDR3 nucleotides read TGTGCCTGGAAGCCTTCAGGGGACCTCACAGATATGCAGTATTTT. Encoded protein: CAWKPSGDLTDMQYF. Full variable domain (missing parts from reference TRBV30 and TRBJ2-3): SQTIHQWPATLVQPVGSPLSLECTVEGTSNPNLYWYRQAAGRGLQLLFYSVGIGQISSEVPQNLSASRPQDRQFILSSKKLLLSDSGFYLCAWKPSGDLTDMQYFGPGTRLTVL.

The V gene is TRBV4-1, the J gene TRBJ2-5, with D possibly TRBD1 on 5 matching bases. The CDR3 contains 14 residues. The germline V gene has CDR1 MGHRA and CDR2 YSYEKL. Trimming cost V 3 bases and J 2 bases, with 10 bases left between them. The CDR3, as DNA: TGCGCCAGCAGCCAGGGGCTAAGGCAAGAGACCCAGTACTTC. This gives the protein CASSQGLRQETQYF.

There are a few counts of this clonotype. The chain joins TRBV5-1 to TRBJ2-3; 10 bases match TRBD2. The CDR3 totals 18 residues. The junction had 9 bases not matched to a gene; V was cut back by 2 bases and J by 0 bases. CDR1 is SGHRS, CDR2 YFSETQ, per germline. CDR3 in DNA: TGCGCCAGCAGCTTACTAGCGGGGACCTACTCTAGCACAGATACGCAGTATTTT. Protein: CASSLLAGTYSSTDTQYF.

The chain recombines TRBV27 with TRBJ2-1; 12 bases agree with TRBD2. Trimming cost V 6 bases and J 6 bases; bases outside gene matches: 9. This CDR3 is 16 amino acids long. Germline V lookup: CDR1 MNHEY, CDR2 SMNVEV (reference sequence). CDR3 in DNA: TGTGCCAGCAGAACCAAGAGACTAGCGGGAGTCAATGAGCAGTTCTTC. Translating it yields CASRTKRLAGVNEQFF.

Details on this clonotype: A much bigger clone sits one base away, suggesting this may be a read error. This chain connects TRBV6-5 to TRBJ2-7; TRBD2 agrees at 8 bases. The CDR3 runs to 17 residues. J was trimmed by 7 bases and V by 1 base; bases with no gene match: 15. In germline, CDR1 is MNHEY, CDR2 SVGAGI. The CDR3 loop is CASSYLGVGTRAREQYF. The CDR3 DNA reads as TGTGCCAGCAGTTACTTGGGAGTAGGGACTAGAGCTAGGGAGCAGTACTTC.